Shown below are 14 T cell receptor beta chains from a single sample sequenced in a study of neoadjuvant anti-PD-1 for oral cavity cancer. Time point: after neoadjuvant nivolumab, at surgical resection. Sequenced by immunoSEQ multiplex PCR; TCRdb stores in-frame clones only, minus some. This table holds some 33,000 clones, 80% found once. The sequenced sample was PBMCs, obtained after nivolumab (anti-PD-1) treatment. The receptors come from a person between 40 and 85 years old with oral cavity squamous cell carcinoma.

This chain joins TRBV4-1 and TRBJ2-5, with D hard to call. In germline, CDR1 is MGHRA, CDR2 YSYEKL. The CDR3 runs to 12 residues. V lost 2 bases and J 0 bases, leaving 1 base between the germline ends. CDR3 coding DNA: TGCGCCAGCAGCCAAAACCAAGAGACCCAGTACTTC. As protein: CASSQNQETQYF.

By sample share, this clone is medium-sized (0.01 to 0.1%). The CDR3 region is CASSLGTGMSNQPQHF. Written as DNA, the CDR3 is TGTGCCAGCAGCTTAGGGACGGGGATGAGCAATCAGCCCCAGCATTTT. The chain carries TRBV7-9 and TRBJ1-5; D remains ambiguous. The CDR3 length is 16 residues. The V end lost 1 base, the J end lost 1 base, and 11 bases lay between the germline ends. Germline-derived CDR1 and CDR2 are SEHNR and FQNEAQ (reference sequence).

CDR3 in amino acids: CASSIGPGYGYTF. CDR3 bases: TGTGCCAGTAGTATAGGACCGGGATATGGCTACACCTTC. The V and J genes are TRBV19 and TRBJ1-2, with D unresolved. Germline V lookup: CDR1 LNHDA, CDR2 SQIVND (reference sequence). This CDR3 comprises 13 residues. V was cut by 1 base and J by 5 bases, with 8 bases left in between.

V usage is TRBV6-5 and J usage is TRBJ1-5; D not resolved. The ends were cut back, 5 bases at V and 3 bases at J, with 8 bases in the middle. Germline V CDR1 and CDR2: MNHEY, SVGAGI. The CDR3 contains 13 residues. CDR3 amino acids: CASSELVNQPQHF. The DNA for the CDR3 is TGTGCCAGCAGTGAATTAGTCAATCAGCCCCAGCATTTT.

A single count supports this clone. V is TRBV5-4 and J is TRBJ2-7; a possible D gene is TRBD1 (6 bases). The CDR3 is 15 residues long. V shed 2 bases and J shed 2 bases, with 14 bases lying between them. CDR1 and CDR2 (germline): SGHNT, YYREEE (reference sequence). The CDR3, as DNA: TGTGCCAGCAGCTTAGGGCGGACAGCAACCTACGAGCAGTACTTC. Amino acid sequence: CASSLGRTATYEQYF. Based on the CDR3 plus reference TRBV5-4 and TRBJ2-7, the full variable domain is ETGVTQSPTHLIKTRGQQVTLRCSSQSGHNTVSWYQQALGQGPQFIFQYYREEENGRGNFPPRFSGLQFPNYSSELNVNALELDDSALYLCASSLGRTATYEQYFGPGTRLTVT.

This clone occurred once. The chain uses TRBV28 and TRBJ2-1, with D possibly called TRBD1 or TRBD2 (6 bases each). This CDR3 is built from 17 residues. The V end lost 1 base, the J end lost 5 bases, and 18 bases lay between the germline ends. Germline-derived CDR1 and CDR2 are MDHEN and SYDVKM. The CDR3 is CASSLSGSGARDNEQFF. The CDR3 bases are TGTGCCAGCAGTTTATCAGGGTCGGGGGCACGTGACAATGAGCAGTTCTTC.

This clone has a single count. Here the CDR3 DNA reads TGTGCCAGCAGCCTGGAGGGGGCTGCTGAAGCTTTCTTT. It specifies CASSLEGAAEAFF. This chain links TRBV13 with TRBJ1-1, with 7 nucleotides matching TRBD1. The trim removed 5 bases at V and 6 bases at J, leaving 6 bases unmatched. The length of the CDR3 is 13 residues. CDR1 PRHDT and CDR2 FYEKMQ come from the germline V gene (reference sequence).

For the CDR3, the DNA is TGTGCCAGCAGCAATATAGCCACTAATGAAAAACTGTTTTTT. Translating it yields CASSNIATNEKLFF. The chain employs TRBV5-4 and TRBJ1-4; D is unresolved. Germline V lookup: CDR1 SGHNT, CDR2 YYREEE (reference sequence). The CDR3 has 14 amino acids. Trimming took 4 bases from V and 2 from J, leaving 9 bases between them.

This CDR3 reads CASSQGQLTWSYNEQFF. In nucleotides, the CDR3 is TGCGCCAGCAGCCAAGGACAACTGACGTGGTCCTACAATGAGCAGTTCTTC. The rearrangement joins TRBV4-3 to TRBJ2-1; no reliable D call. V dropped 1 base and J dropped 1 base, with 14 bases sitting between them. The CDR3 contains 17 residues. Germline-derived CDR1 and CDR2 are LGHNA and YSLEER.

The chain uses TRBV29-1 and TRBJ1-2, with D possibly matching TRBD1 (5 bases). Germline assignment: CDR1 SQVTM and CDR2 ANQGSEA. This CDR3 spans 14 amino acids. V was clipped by 3 bases and J by 8 bases, with 19 bases between them. The CDR3 region is CSVERDGSEKGYTF. The CDR3 DNA sequence: TGCAGCGTTGAGAGGGACGGTTCTGAAAAGGGCTACACCTTC.

This clone was picked up one time. This chain joins TRBV6-5 and TRBJ1-1; no firm D call. The CDR3 sequence is 13 residues long. V was cut by 4 bases and J by 1 base, with 7 bases left in between. CDR1 MNHEY and CDR2 SVGAGI come from the germline V gene. CDR3 region: CASSSWGNTEAFF. CDR3 bases: TGTGCCAGCAGTTCTTGGGGGAACACTGAAGCTTTCTTT.

The gene calls are TRBV5-6 and TRBJ2-3; TRBD2 aligns across 8 bases. The V gene's germline CDR1 is SGHDT and CDR2 YYEEEE. The CDR3 covers 15 residues. J was trimmed by 6 bases and V by 0 bases; bases with no gene match: 6. The CDR3 DNA sequence: TGTGCCAGCAGCTTGGCGGGGGGGCCCGGGGATACGCAGTATTTT. Its protein is CASSLAGGPGDTQYF. Filled out from reference TRBV5-6 and TRBJ2-3, the complete variable domain reads DAGVTQSPTHLIKTRGQQVTLRCSPKSGHDTVSWYQQALGQGPQFIFQYYEEEERQRGNFPDRFSGHQFPNYSSELNVNALLLGDSALYLCASSLAGGPGDTQYFGPGTRLTVL.

The V call is TRBV28, the J call TRBJ1-5; D is undetermined. The V and J ends lost 7 bases and 11 bases respectively, with 12 bases between them. Germline V gene data show CDR1 as MDHEN and CDR2 as SYDVKM. The CDR3 has 11 amino acids. CDR3 sequence: CASNGDLAQHF. Written as DNA, the CDR3 is TGTGCCAGCAATGGGGATTTGGCCCAGCATTTT.

This clone has just a few counts. V is TRBV19 and J is TRBJ2-6; perhaps D is TRBD1 or TRBD2 (7 bases each). The CDR3 extends over 20 amino acids. Looked up from germline, CDR1 is LNHDA and CDR2 is SQIVND (reference sequence). Trimming removed 7 bases at V and 0 bases at J, with 25 bases between. The CDR3 sequence is CASTRGITGEGNSGANVLTF. The CDR3 nucleotides read TGTGCCAGTACCCGGGGGATTACAGGGGAGGGAAACTCTGGGGCCAACGTCCTGACTTTC.